This TCR beta chain appears in the sequencing data of a study of neurological immune-mediated disorders. Synthesis of cDNA was performed by 5'RACE using 10-nucleotide random UMIs. TCRdb reanalysed the 5' RACE reads using MiXCR and keeps one entry per CDR3 protein. The repertoire holds 11,000 to 15,000 distinct CDR3 sequences, with around 9.3% as singletons. PBMCs numbering 2 million and stored at -80 C yielded the unsorted libraries. Study observations and caveats: Falling below healthy controls, multiple sclerosis showed the least TCR clonal expansion, while HTLV-1-associated myelopathy showed the most. TCR-beta repertoires seemed private in all groups, with no expanded CDR3 amino acid sequences shared.

The table lists this clonotype with a few counts. The antigen is undetermined. CDR1 and CDR2 (germline): SGHVS, FQNEAQ. Trimming took 1 base from V and 5 from J, leaving 12 bases between them. The CDR3 covers 14 residues. The receptor's source is a middle-aged woman in good health. The sequencing sample was made of PBMCs. The chain recombines TRBV7-8 with TRBJ2-7; weak D call: TRBD1 (5 bases). In DNA form, the CDR3 reads TGTGCCAGCAGCTTAGAGCAGGGAAGCGACGAGCAGTACTTC. The encoded protein is CASSLEQGSDEQYF.